Shown below are 16 T cell receptor beta chains from a single sample sequenced in a study of T cell responses to AZD1222 COVID-19 vaccine listed by TCRdb under 2021. The library relied on the immunoSEQ multiplex PCR assay. The table comes from immuneACCESS by way of TCRdb, which keeps in-frame sequences with V and J called. Part of the clones is missing from these tables; in studies checked, under half for an unresolved V gene and the rest for unknown reasons. Within this sample are under 140,000 clones, with about 90% of them counted one time only. Around 3% of the sample comes from the top ten. The time point label for this specimen denotes: baseline before first vaccination. The sequencing used peripheral blood, collected on day 0 of AZD1222 vaccination. These TCRs come from an adult in good health.

The chain is built from TRBV19 and TRBJ1-3, with 7 nucleotides matching TRBD1. Germline V lookup: CDR1 LNHDA, CDR2 SQIVND (reference sequence). With V trimmed by 8 bases and J by 0 bases, 4 bases remained unmatched. The CDR3 has 14 residues. The CDR3, as DNA: TGTGCCAGTTGCCGGGACAGCTCTGGAAACACCATATATTTT. It translates to CASCRDSSGNTIYF.

This clone was seen a few times. V usage is TRBV24-1 and J usage is TRBJ2-2, with D unclear. Trimming left V 5 bases short and J 0 bases short, with 6 bases between. There are 14 residues in the CDR3. Germline lookup yields CDR1 KGHDR and CDR2 SFDVKD. CDR3 sequence: CATSGGSNTGELFF. DNA of the CDR3: TGTGCCACCAGTGGCGGTTCGAACACCGGGGAGCTGTTTTTT.

The chain recombines TRBV7-6 with TRBJ2-1; 7 positions agree with TRBD2. The CDR3 covers 16 residues. Germline CDR1 and CDR2: SGHVS and FNYEAQ. After removal of 3 bases from V and 9 bases from J, the junction contained 14 bases not matched to a gene. The CDR3 DNA is TGTGCCAGCAGCTTTACGAGCAGCGGGACCGGGGGTGAGCAGTTCTTC. Its protein is CASSFTSSGTGGEQFF.

The chain uses TRBV6-2 or TRBV6-3 and TRBJ2-1; the match to TRBD1 covers 11 bases. V gave up 4 bases and J gave up 6 bases; unmatched junction bases: 5. Per the germline V gene, CDR1 is MNHEY and CDR2 is SVGEGT. The CDR3 length is 15 residues. This chain's CDR3 is CASSLTGTGGNEQFF. CDR3 nucleotide sequence: TGTGCCAGCAGTTTAACCGGGACAGGGGGCAATGAGCAGTTCTTC.

The chain couples TRBV28 to TRBJ1-1; D unresolved. The germline V gene encodes CDR1 MDHEN and CDR2 SYDVKM. Trimming cost V 2 bases and J 4 bases, with 17 bases left between them. This CDR3 comprises 16 residues. In DNA form, the CDR3 reads TGTGCCAGCAGTTTAAGGTTCACCTCATCGGGCACTGAAGCTTTCTTT. Encoded protein: CASSLRFTSSGTEAFF.

The rearrangement uses TRBV4-3 and TRBJ2-1; 11 bases are shared with TRBD2. The germline CDR1 and CDR2 sequences are LGHNA and YSLEER. The V and J ends lost 0 bases and 9 bases, in that order; junction bases with no gene match: 13. This CDR3 spans 18 amino acids. CDR3: CASSQDLATSGDGGEQFF. In DNA form, the CDR3 reads TGCGCCAGCAGCCAAGATCTGGCGACTAGCGGGGACGGGGGTGAGCAGTTCTTC.

The V and J genes are TRBV2 and TRBJ2-5, with TRBD2 matching 12 bases. The germline V gene has CDR1 SNHLY and CDR2 FYNNEI. The CDR3 covers 16 residues. With V trimmed by 3 bases and J by 3 bases, 5 bases remained unmatched. In DNA, the CDR3 is TGTGCCAGCAGTGAGGGACTAGCGGGCGGAGAAGAGACCCAGTACTTC. As protein: CASSEGLAGGEETQYF.

The chain is built from TRBV11-3 and TRBJ2-2, with D unresolved. The germline CDR1 and CDR2 sequences are SGHNT and YENEEA. The V end was cut by 11 bases, the J end by 1 base, with 14 bases between. This CDR3 contains 14 residues. The CDR3 nucleotides are TGTGCCCCCAGGATGAGGAAGAACACCGGGGAGCTGTTTTTT. Protein: CAPRMRKNTGELFF. The full variable domain, with the rest looked up from reference TRBV11-3 and TRBJ2-2, is EAGVVQSPRYKIIEKKQPVAFWCNPISGHNTLYWYLQNLGQGPELLIRYENEEAVDDSQLPKDRFSAERLKGVDSTLKIQPAELGDSAVYLCAPRMRKNTGELFFGEGSRLTVL.

The genes are TRBV9 and TRBJ2-7, with TRBD2 identical over 9 bases. The CDR3 totals 15 residues. V was pared by 0 bases and J by 3 bases, with 4 bases of the junction left unmatched. The germline gives CDR1 SGDLS, CDR2 YYNGEE. CDR3: CASSVEEREDYEQYF. For the CDR3, the DNA is TGTGCCAGCAGCGTAGAGGAGCGGGAGGACTACGAGCAGTACTTC.

The chain recombines TRBV23-1 with TRBJ2-5; D is ambiguous. TRBV23-1 is an ORF, with its function uncertain. CDR3 length equals 12 residues. V was pared by 7 bases and J by 2 bases, with 8 bases between. DNA for the CDR3: TGCGCCAGCAACAAGGAACAAGAGACCCAGTACTTC. Its protein is CASNKEQETQYF.

V usage is TRBV18 and J usage is TRBJ1-3, with 9 bases that match TRBD1. CDR1 and CDR2 from the germline V gene are KGHSH and LQKENI. This CDR3 is 15 amino acids long. Trimming took 3 bases from V and 2 from J; bases not matched to a gene: 2. The CDR3 region is CASSPGQGAGNTIYF. Here the CDR3 DNA reads TGTGCCAGCTCACCGGGACAGGGAGCTGGAAACACCATATATTTT.

In its sample, this clone was seen a few times. The V and J genes are TRBV6-2 or TRBV6-3 and TRBJ2-5; D may be TRBD2 (5 bases). CDR3 size: 13 residues. The V gene lost 0 bases and the J gene lost 4 bases, with 6 bases spanning the gap. Germline values: CDR1 MNHEY, CDR2 SVGEGT. CDR3 protein: CASSYSSVETQYF. Here the CDR3 DNA reads TGTGCCAGCAGTTACTCTAGCGTAGAGACCCAGTACTTC.

This chain joins TRBV7-2 and TRBJ2-7; 7 positions agree with TRBD1. This CDR3 spans 13 amino acids. The germline CDR1 and CDR2 sequences are SGHTA and FQGNSA. Losses at the gene ends were 7 bases for V and 3 bases for J; bases not matched to a gene: 6. The CDR3 loop is CASKNRGDYEQYF. The CDR3 region has the DNA TGTGCCAGCAAGAACAGGGGAGACTACGAGCAGTACTTC.

This chain links TRBV7-2 with TRBJ2-5; D possibly corresponds to TRBD2 (6 bases). The germline V gene encodes CDR1 SGHTA and CDR2 FQGNSA. This CDR3 contains 15 residues. V was cut by 5 bases and J by 1 base, with 14 bases left in between. The CDR3 region is CASSLISGPQETQYF. The CDR3 nucleotides are TGTGCCAGCAGCCTCATTAGCGGCCCCCAAGAGACCCAGTACTTC.

The V call is TRBV19, the J call TRBJ1-5, with D perhaps matching TRBD1 (5 bases). This CDR3 has 15 amino acids. V was cut by 6 bases and J by 0 bases, with 12 bases left in between. Per the germline V gene, CDR1 is LNHDA and CDR2 is SQIVND (reference sequence). CDR3 residues: CASRPTAYSNQPQHF. Here the CDR3 DNA reads TGTGCCAGTAGACCGACAGCGTATAGCAATCAGCCCCAGCATTTT.

The chain joins TRBV5-1 to TRBJ1-1; D remains ambiguous. Germline V gives CDR1 SGHRS, CDR2 YFSETQ. The CDR3 contains 16 residues. Trimming shortened V by 0 bases and J by 2 bases, and 14 bases separated the two germline ends. CDR3 sequence reads: CASSLARNRQNTEAFF. As DNA, the CDR3 is TGCGCCAGCAGCTTGGCACGAAACCGACAAAACACTGAAGCTTTCTTT.